Listed here are 8 T cell receptor beta chains from one sample, sequenced in a study of blood T cell repertoires in COVID-19. Generated by immunoSEQ multiplex PCR, the TCRdb table keeps only in-frame clones and is missing some. This table holds some 350,000 clones, more than 70% found once. Sequenced sample: PBMCs or T cells enriched from blood (not recorded which). These receptor sequences come from a woman aged 30 to 39 who had recovered from COVID-19.

V is TRBV2 and J is TRBJ2-7, with a tentative D call TRBD2 (5 bases). The germline V gene has CDR1 SNHLY and CDR2 FYNNEI. This CDR3 region has 16 residues. The germline V and J ends were trimmed by 5 bases and 0 bases, with 17 bases remaining between them. Here the CDR3 reads CASSPREGSSSYEQYF. In DNA, the CDR3 is TGTGCCAGCAGTCCCCGGGAAGGAAGCAGCTCCTACGAGCAGTACTTC.

The rearrangement uses TRBV6-5 and TRBJ1-1, with unresolved D. CDR3 length equals 12 residues. Germline V CDR1 and CDR2: MNHEY, SVGAGI. Trimming shortened V by 7 bases and J by 5 bases, and 11 bases separated the two germline ends. CDR3 in amino acids: CASTVPGTEAFF. CDR3 coding DNA: TGTGCCAGCACGGTTCCGGGGACTGAAGCTTTCTTT.

This chain links TRBV28 with TRBJ1-1; 7 nucleotides align to TRBD1. V lost 1 base to trimming and J lost 2 bases; unmatched junction nucleotides: 10. This CDR3 has 17 amino acids. Germline assignment: CDR1 MDHEN and CDR2 SYDVKM. CDR3 sequence: CASSLYNKQGINTEAFF. CDR3 DNA: TGTGCCAGCAGTTTATATAACAAACAGGGGATTAACACTGAAGCTTTCTTT.

This clone appeared a few times. This chain links TRBV5-1 with TRBJ2-3, with 7 bases fitting TRBD2. CDR3 size: 13 residues. The V segment lost 7 bases and the J segment 4 bases; nucleotides outside the gene matches: 6. Germline CDR1 is SGHRS and CDR2 is YFSETQ. The CDR3 region is CASGGRGPDTQYF. The CDR3 nucleotides are TGCGCCAGCGGGGGGAGGGGACCAGATACGCAGTATTTT.

This sequence joins TRBV5-1 and TRBJ2-5; 7 nucleotides agree with TRBD1. With V trimmed by 3 bases and J by 0 bases, 8 bases remained unmatched. CDR1 SGHRS and CDR2 YFSETQ come from the germline V gene. The CDR3 contains 16 residues. The CDR3 reads CASSSTGTVYQETQYF. In DNA form, the CDR3 reads TGCGCCAGCAGCTCTACCGGGACAGTGTACCAAGAGACCCAGTACTTC.

This clone showed up just a few times. This sequence joins TRBV19 and TRBJ1-1, with 8 bases that match TRBD1. The germline V gene encodes CDR1 LNHDA and CDR2 SQIVND (reference sequence). This CDR3 contains 14 residues. V was pared by 4 bases and J by 6 bases, with 7 bases of the junction left unmatched. The CDR3 bases are TGTGCCAGTAGTACAACATCCAGGGGGCCTGAAGCTTTCTTT. Its protein product is CASSTTSRGPEAFF.

The chain joins TRBV5-6 to TRBJ2-1, with D perhaps matching TRBD2 (5 bases). The CDR3 has 16 amino acids. CDR1 and CDR2 from the germline V gene are SGHDT and YYEEEE. Trimming took 3 bases from V and 9 from J, leaving 22 bases between them. This CDR3 is CASSSLSEIGIGEQFF. The CDR3 bases are TGTGCCAGCAGCTCGTTGAGCGAAATCGGGATAGGTGAGCAGTTCTTC.

The chain combines TRBV7-9 with TRBJ2-2, with TRBD2 matching over 7 bases. Germline values: CDR1 SEHNR, CDR2 FQNEAQ (reference sequence). With 4 bases clipped from V and 4 bases from J, the junction kept 6 bases outside the gene matches. This CDR3 region has 15 residues. CDR3 in amino acids: CASSSLGGGTGELFF. The CDR3 coding sequence is TGTGCCAGCAGCTCCCTCGGCGGGGGCACCGGGGAGCTGTTTTTT.